This TCR beta chain was identified during a study of technical replicates of blood from a handful of donors. TCRdb's table, derived via immunoSEQ multiplex PCR, lists solely in-frame clones and lacks some. The table has tens of thousands of clones, 94% seen once. Germline CDR1 and CDR2: MNHEY and SMNVEV (reference sequence). The V gene lost 10 bases and the J gene lost 5 bases, with 13 bases spanning the gap. The CDR3 is 12 amino acids. The source material was T cells isolated from PBMCs. V and J are TRBV27 and TRBJ2-3; the D gene is possibly TRBD2 (6 bases). This clonotype originated in a human donor in good health. The CDR3 sequence: CATTIGGDTQYF. CDR3 in DNA: TGTGCCACCACAATCGGGGGAGATACGCAGTATTTT.